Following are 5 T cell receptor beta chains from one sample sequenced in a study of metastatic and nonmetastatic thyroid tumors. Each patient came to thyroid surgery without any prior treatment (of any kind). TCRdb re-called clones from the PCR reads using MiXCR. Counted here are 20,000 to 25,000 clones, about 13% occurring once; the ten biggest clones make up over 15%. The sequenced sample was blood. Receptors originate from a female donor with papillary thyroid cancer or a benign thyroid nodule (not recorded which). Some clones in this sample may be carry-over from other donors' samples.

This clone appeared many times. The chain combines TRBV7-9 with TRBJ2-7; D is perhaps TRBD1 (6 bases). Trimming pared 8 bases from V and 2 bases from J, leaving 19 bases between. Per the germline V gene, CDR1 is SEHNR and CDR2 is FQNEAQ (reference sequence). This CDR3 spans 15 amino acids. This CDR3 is CASSPMGHRTYEQYF. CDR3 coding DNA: TGTGCCAGCTCGCCGATGGGACACCGAACCTACGAGCAGTACTTC.

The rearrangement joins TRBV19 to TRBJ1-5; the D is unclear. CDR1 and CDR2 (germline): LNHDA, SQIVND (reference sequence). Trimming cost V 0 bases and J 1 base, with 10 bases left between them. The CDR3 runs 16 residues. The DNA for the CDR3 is TGTGCCAGTAGTATAGATCACTTTATCAGCAATCAGCCCCAGCATTTT. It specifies CASSIDHFISNQPQHF.

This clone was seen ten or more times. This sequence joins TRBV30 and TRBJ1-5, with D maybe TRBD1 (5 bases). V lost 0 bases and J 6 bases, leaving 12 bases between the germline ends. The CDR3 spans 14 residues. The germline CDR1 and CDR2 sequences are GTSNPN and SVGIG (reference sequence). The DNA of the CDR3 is TGTGCCTGGAGTGTAGCAGGGAGGTCTCAGCCCCAGCATTTT. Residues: CAWSVAGRSQPQHF.

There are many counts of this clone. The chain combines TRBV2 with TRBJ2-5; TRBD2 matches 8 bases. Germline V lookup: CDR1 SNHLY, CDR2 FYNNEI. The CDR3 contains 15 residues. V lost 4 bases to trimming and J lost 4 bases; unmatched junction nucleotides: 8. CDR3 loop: CASSVGTSNGETQYF. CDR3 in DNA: TGTGCCAGCAGTGTTGGGACTAGTAACGGAGAGACCCAGTACTTC.

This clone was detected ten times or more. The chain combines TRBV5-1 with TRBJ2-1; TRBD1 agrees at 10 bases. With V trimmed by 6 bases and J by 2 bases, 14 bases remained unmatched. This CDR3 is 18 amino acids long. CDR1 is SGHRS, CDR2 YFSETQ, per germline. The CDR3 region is CASTGTGDSGSPYNEQFF. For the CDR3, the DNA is TGCGCCAGCACCGGGACAGGGGACAGCGGGAGTCCCTACAATGAGCAGTTCTTC.